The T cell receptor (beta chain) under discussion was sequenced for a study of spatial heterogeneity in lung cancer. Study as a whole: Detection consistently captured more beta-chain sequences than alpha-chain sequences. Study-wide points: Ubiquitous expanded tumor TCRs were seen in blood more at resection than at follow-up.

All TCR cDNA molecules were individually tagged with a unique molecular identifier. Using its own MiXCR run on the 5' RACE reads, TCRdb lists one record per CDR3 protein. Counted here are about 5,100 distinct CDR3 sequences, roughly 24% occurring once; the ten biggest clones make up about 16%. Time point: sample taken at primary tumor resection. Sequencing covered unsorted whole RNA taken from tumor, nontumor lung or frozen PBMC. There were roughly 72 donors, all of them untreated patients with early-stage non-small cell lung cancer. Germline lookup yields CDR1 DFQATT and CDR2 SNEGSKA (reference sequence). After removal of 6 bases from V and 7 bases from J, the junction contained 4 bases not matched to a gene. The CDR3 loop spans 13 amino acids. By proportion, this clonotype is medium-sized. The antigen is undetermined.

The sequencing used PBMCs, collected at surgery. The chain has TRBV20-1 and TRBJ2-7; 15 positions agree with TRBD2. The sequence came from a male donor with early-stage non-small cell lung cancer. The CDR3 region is CSATGLAGGEQYF. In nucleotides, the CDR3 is TGCAGTGCGACCGGACTAGCGGGAGGGGAGCAGTACTTC.